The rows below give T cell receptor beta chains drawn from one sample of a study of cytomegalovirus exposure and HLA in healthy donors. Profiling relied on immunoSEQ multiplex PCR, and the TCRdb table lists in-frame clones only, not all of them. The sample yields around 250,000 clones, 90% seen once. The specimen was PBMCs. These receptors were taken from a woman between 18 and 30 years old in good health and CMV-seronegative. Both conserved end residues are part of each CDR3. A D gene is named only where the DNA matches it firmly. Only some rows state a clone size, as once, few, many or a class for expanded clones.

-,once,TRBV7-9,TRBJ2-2,CASSYASANTGELFF,TGTGCCAGCAGTTACGCTAGCGCGAACACCGGGGAGCTGTTTTTT
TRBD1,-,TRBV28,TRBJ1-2,CASSWDSESLYGYTF,TGTGCCAGCAGCTGGGACAGCGAAAGCCTCTATGGCTACACCTTC
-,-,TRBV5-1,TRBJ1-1,CASELGGTNTEAFF,TGCGCCAGCGAACTAGGAGGGACGAACACTGAAGCTTTCTTT
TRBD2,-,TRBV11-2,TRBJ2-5,CASSPTSGGAGGTQYF,TGTGCCAGCAGCCCGACTAGCGGGGGAGCGGGGGGGACCCAGTACTTC
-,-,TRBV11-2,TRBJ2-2,CASSSRELNTGELFF,TGTGCCAGCAGCTCCCGGGAACTAAACACCGGGGAGCTGTTTTTT
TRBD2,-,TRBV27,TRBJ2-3,CASSLTPRLAGDPDTQYF,TGTGCCAGCAGTTTAACCCCCCGACTAGCGGGGGATCCAGATACGCAGTATTTT
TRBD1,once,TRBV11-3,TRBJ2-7,CASSLGTGYEQYF,TGTGCCAGCAGCTTAGGGACAGGCTACGAGCAGTACTTC
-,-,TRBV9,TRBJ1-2,CASTEGGAYGYTF,TGTGCCAGTACCGAGGGGGGGGCCTATGGCTACACCTTC
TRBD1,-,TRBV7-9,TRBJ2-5,CASSSTGMMVTEQYF,TGTGCCAGCAGCTCGACAGGGATGATGGTAACGGAGCAGTACTTC
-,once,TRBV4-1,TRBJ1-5,CASSQEEGRYQPQHF,TGCGCCAGCAGCCAAGAGGAGGGGCGCTATCAGCCCCAGCATTTT
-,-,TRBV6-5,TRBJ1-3,CASSYSGQGGNTIYF,TGTGCCAGCAGTTACTCCGGCCAGGGTGGAAACACCATATATTTT
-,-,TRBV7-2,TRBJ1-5,CASSLDRRNNQPQHF,TGTGCCAGCAGCCTAGACAGGAGAAACAATCAGCCCCAGCATTTT
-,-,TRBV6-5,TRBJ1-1,CASTQGWGPNTEAFF,TGTGCCAGCACCCAGGGATGGGGCCCGAACACTGAAGCTTTCTTT
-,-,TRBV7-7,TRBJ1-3,CASSLGPGQGNTIYF,TGTGCTAGCAGCTTAGGTCCAGGTCAAGGAAACACCATATATTTT
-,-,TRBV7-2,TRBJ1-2,CASSFGTDYRSIYGYTF,TGTGCCAGCAGCTTTGGGACGGACTACCGGTCGATCTATGGCTACACCTTC
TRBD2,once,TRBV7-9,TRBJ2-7,CASSFGSGEEYF,TGTGCCAGCAGCTTCGGTAGCGGGGAAGAGTACTTC
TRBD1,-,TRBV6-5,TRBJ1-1,CASRTGTGGSEAFF,TGTGCCAGCAGGACCGGGACAGGGGGCTCTGAAGCTTTCTTT
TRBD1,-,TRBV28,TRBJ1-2,CASSPDRAQNYGYTF,TGTGCCAGCAGTCCCGACAGGGCACAGAACTATGGCTACACCTTC
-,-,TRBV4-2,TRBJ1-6,CASSQDPVSASSYNSPLHF,TGTGCCAGCAGCCAAGATCCTGTAAGTGCTAGCTCCTATAATTCACCCCTCCACTTT
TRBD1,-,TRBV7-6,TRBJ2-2,CASSRDRGGELFF,TGTGCCAGCAGCCGAGACAGGGGCGGGGAGCTGTTTTTT
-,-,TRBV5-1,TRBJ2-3,CASSKWWGPGRDRDTQYF,TGCGCCAGCAGCAAATGGTGGGGGCCCGGCCGGGATAGAGATACGCAGTATTTT
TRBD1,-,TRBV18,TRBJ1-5,CASSGTGDQPQHF,TGTGCCAGCTCAGGGACAGGGGATCAGCCCCAGCATTTT
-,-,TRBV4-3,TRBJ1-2,CASSQGDRDYGYTF,TGCGCCAGCAGCCAAGGAGACAGAGACTATGGCTACACCTTC
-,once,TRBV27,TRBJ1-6,CASSLRVANNSPLHF,TGTGCCAGCAGTCTACGAGTCGCTAATAATTCACCCCTCCACTTT
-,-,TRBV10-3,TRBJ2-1,CAISETDSPEQFF,TGTGCCATCAGTGAGACAGACAGTCCTGAGCAGTTCTTC
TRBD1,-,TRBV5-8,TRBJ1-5,CASSQDRGYNQPQHF,TGTGCCAGCAGCCAAGACAGGGGGTACAATCAGCCCCAGCATTTT
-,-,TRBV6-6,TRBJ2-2,CASNVRQNTGELFF,TGTGCCAGCAACGTCAGACAAAACACCGGGGAGCTGTTTTTT
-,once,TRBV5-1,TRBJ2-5,CASSTGGAGTQYF,TGCGCCAGCAGCACCGGCGGGGCGGGGACCCAGTACTTC
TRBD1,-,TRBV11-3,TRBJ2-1,CASSLGTGGQHNEQFF,TGTGCCAGCAGCTTAGGCACAGGGGGTCAACACAATGAGCAGTTCTTC
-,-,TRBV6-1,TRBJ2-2,CASSEGLPGELFF,TGTGCCAGCAGTGAGGGGCTACCCGGGGAGCTGTTTTTT
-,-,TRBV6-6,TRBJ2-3,CASSYSAGLTDTQYF,TGTGCCAGCAGTTACTCGGCAGGGTTGACAGATACGCAGTATTTT
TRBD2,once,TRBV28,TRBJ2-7,CASSPPGGSSYEQYF,TGTGCCAGCAGTCCCCCGGGAGGGTCGTCCTACGAGCAGTACTTC
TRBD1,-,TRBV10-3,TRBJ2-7,CAISVSSDPDRSYEQYF,TGTGCCATCAGTGTGAGCAGTGATCCGGACAGGTCCTACGAGCAGTACTTC
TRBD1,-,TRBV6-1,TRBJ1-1,CASSEQTGAGTEAFF,TGTGCCAGCAGTGAACAGACAGGGGCGGGAACTGAAGCTTTCTTT
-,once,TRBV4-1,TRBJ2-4,CASSQVISEAKNIQYF,TGCGCCAGCAGCCAAGTAATTAGCGAGGCCAAAAACATTCAGTACTTC
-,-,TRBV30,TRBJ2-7,CAWSVDSHEQYF,TGTGCCTGGAGTGTTGACAGTCACGAGCAGTACTTC
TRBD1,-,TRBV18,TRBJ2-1,CASSRRQGALTYNEQFF,TGTGCCAGCTCACGACGACAGGGGGCGCTTACCTACAATGAGCAGTTCTTC
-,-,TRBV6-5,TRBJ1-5,CASSSWLDQPQHF,TGTGCCAGCAGTTCATGGTTAGATCAGCCCCAGCATTTT
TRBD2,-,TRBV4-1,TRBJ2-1,CASSRLAGLSYNEQFF,TGCGCCAGCAGCCGACTAGCGGGGTTATCCTACAATGAGCAGTTCTTC
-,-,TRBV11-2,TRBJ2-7,CASSPDRRGGSYEQYF,TGTGCCAGCAGCCCTGATCGCCGCGGGGGCTCTTACGAGCAGTACTTC